The 21 T cell receptor beta chains below were found in one sample sequenced in a study of T cell clonality in common variable immunodeficiency. Repertoires were generated with immunoSEQ multiplex PCR, while TCRdb's copy carries only in-frame clones and drops some. The repertoire has under 30,000 clones, none seen only once; the ten largest take approximately 13%. Material: peripheral blood mononuclear cells. The receptor source for this set is a person aged 18 to 70 in good health.

This clone was seen ten or more times. The read halts 3 residues ahead of the CDR3 end, with the missing end drawn from the germline J gene. The V gene is TRBV7-2, the J gene TRBJ1-5, with D possibly TRBD1 on 5 matching bases. There are 13 residues in the CDR3. The germline V gene has CDR1 SGHTA and CDR2 FQGNSA. The part of the CDR3 DNA that was read is TGTGCCAGCAGCCTTTCTGCGGGGGGTCCC. This encodes CASSLSAGGP. The whole CDR3 region reads CASSLSAGGPQHF.

In its sample, this clone was seen many times. The read ends 3 residues shy of where the CDR3 ends; the end is completed using the germline J gene. This chain joins TRBV29-1 and TRBJ1-1; TRBD1 matches at 9 bases. Per the germline V gene, CDR1 is SQVTM and CDR2 is ANQGSEA. The CDR3 extends over 12 amino acids. The junction had 6 bases not matched to a gene; V was cut back by 7 bases and J by 6 bases. The CDR3 is CSAGRQGAEAFF. The sequenced part of the CDR3 DNA is TGCAGCGCCGGAAGACAGGGGGCTGAA.

This clone was seen repeatedly, ten times or more. The observed sequence ends 3 residues before the CDR3 terminus, with the missing tail filled in from the germline J gene. The chain joins TRBV2 to TRBJ2-3, with a weak D call TRBD2 (6 bases). The CDR3 runs to 15 residues. The V end was cut by 6 bases, the J end by 2 bases, with 15 bases between. CDR1 and CDR2 from the germline V gene are SNHLY and FYNNEI. CDR3 DNA, as far as it was read: TGTGCCAGCAGGGACTACAGGTGGGACACAGATACG. Protein: CASRDYRWDTDT. The entire CDR3 is CASRDYRWDTDTQYF.

In this sample, this clone turned up many times. The read finishes 3 residues shy of the CDR3 end, and the germline J gene is used to complete it. V and J are TRBV30 and TRBJ1-5; tentative D call: TRBD1 (5 bases). The germline CDR1 and CDR2 sequences are GTSNPN and SVGIG (reference sequence). The CDR3 spans 13 residues. The ends were cut back, 2 bases at V and 5 bases at J, with 10 bases in the middle. The CDR3 region is CAWSSGGDQPQHF. The CDR3 DNA, read in part, is TGTGCCTGGAGTTCGGGGGGGGATCAGCCC. The whole variable domain, remainder taken from reference TRBV30 and TRBJ1-5, is SQTIHQWPATLVQPVGSPLSLECTVEGTSNPNLYWYRQAAGRGLQLLFYSVGIGQISSEVPQNLSASRPQDRQFILSSKKLLLSDSGFYLCAWSSGGDQPQHFGDGTRLSIL.

Many counts were recorded for this clone. The read gets to within 3 residues of the CDR3 end, and the germline J gene fills in the rest. The chain combines TRBV6-2 or TRBV6-3 with TRBJ1-5; D might be TRBD1 (5 bases). Germline CDR1 MNHEY, CDR2 SVGEGT. The germline V and J ends were trimmed by 2 bases and 5 bases, with 13 bases remaining between them. This CDR3 is built from 15 residues. The sequenced part of the CDR3 DNA is TGTGCCAGCAGTTACCGTCCGGGGGGGGATCAGCCC. The encoded protein is CASSYRPGGDQP. Given in full, the CDR3 is CASSYRPGGDQPQHF.

This clone has at least ten counts. The observed sequence ends 3 residues before the CDR3 terminus, with the missing tail filled in from the germline J gene. The J gene is TRBJ2-1, the V gene TRBV7-3; 11 bases fit TRBD2. This CDR3 is built from 16 residues. V lost 2 bases to trimming and J lost 3 bases; unmatched junction nucleotides: 3. Germline V gene lookup returns CDR1 SGHTA and CDR2 FQGTGA. CDR3 sequence: CASSLLLAGGYNEQFF. The sequenced CDR3 bases are TGTGCCAGCAGCTTACTTCTAGCGGGGGGCTACAATGAG.

This clone was seen repeatedly, ten times or more. CDR3 DNA, as far as it was read: TGTGCCAGCTCCCGCGCAGGGGATGCG. Translated, it gives CASSRAGDA. The full CDR3 protein reads CASSRAGDAQYF. The chain joins TRBV28 to TRBJ2-3; possibly TRBD1 for D (6 bases). Sequencing ends 3 residues short of the CDR3 end; the germline J gene provides the rest. Looked up from germline, CDR1 is MDHEN and CDR2 is SYDVKM. The CDR3 spans 12 residues.

This clone was detected many times. The observed sequence ends 3 residues before the CDR3 terminus, with the missing tail filled in from the germline J gene. V usage is TRBV20-1 and J usage is TRBJ2-5; no reliable D call. The germline V gene encodes CDR1 DFQATT and CDR2 SNEGSKA (reference sequence). The CDR3 is 11 amino acids. Deletions cut 0 bases from V and 5 bases from J, with 4 bases between. CDR3 sequence reads: CSARDYETQYF. The CDR3 bases that were read are TGCAGTGCTAGAGATTATGAGACC.

This clone occurred many times. The CDR3 end lies 3 residues beyond the end of the read and is filled in from the germline J gene. This chain links TRBV6-4 with TRBJ1-6, with D uncertain. Germline lookup yields CDR1 MRHNA and CDR2 SNTAGT. V lost 6 bases and J 6 bases, leaving 9 bases between the germline ends. The CDR3 covers 13 residues. The sequenced CDR3 bases are TGTGCCAGCAGCCTAGTCCGTAATTCACCC. This codes for CASSLVRNSP. In full, the CDR3 reads CASSLVRNSPLHF.

This clone was seen many times. The sequence runs out 3 residues before the end of the CDR3; the remainder is reconstructed from the germline J gene. This rearrangement joins TRBV19 to TRBJ1-5; TRBD1 is a possible D gene (5 bases). V was shortened by 9 bases and J by 9 bases, with 18 bases between the two germline ends. Germline lookup yields CDR1 LNHDA and CDR2 SQIVND (reference sequence). The CDR3 covers 13 residues. The CDR3 here is CASWGGERWPQHF. The covered CDR3 bases are TGTGCCAGCTGGGGCGGGGAGCGGTGGCCC.

This clone has ten or more counts. Read data end 3 residues before the CDR3 end; the end is taken from the germline J gene. This rearrangement joins TRBV7-3 to TRBJ1-1; the match to TRBD1 covers 8 bases. The CDR3 totals 16 residues. Germline values: CDR1 SGHTA, CDR2 FQGTGA. V lost 2 bases to trimming and J lost 3 bases; unmatched junction nucleotides: 8. The covered CDR3 bases are TGTGCCAGCAGCTTATCAGGGGGCGCAACCCACACTGAA. It specifies CASSLSGGATHTE. The whole CDR3 sequence is CASSLSGGATHTEAFF.

Partial CDR3 DNA: TGTGCCTGGAGTAAGGGGGCGGGAGGCAATCAGCCC. Protein: CAWSKGAGGNQP. The entire CDR3 protein is CAWSKGAGGNQPQHF. The V gene is TRBV30, the J gene TRBJ1-5, with 7 bases identical to TRBD1. The read halts 3 residues ahead of the CDR3 end, with the missing end drawn from the germline J gene. The CDR3 contains 15 residues. Germline loops: CDR1 GTSNPN, CDR2 SVGIG (reference sequence). Losses at the gene ends were 2 bases for V and 2 bases for J; bases not matched to a gene: 6. The full variable domain, with the rest looked up from reference TRBV30 and TRBJ1-5, is SQTIHQWPATLVQPVGSPLSLECTVEGTSNPNLYWYRQAAGRGLQLLFYSVGIGQISSEVPQNLSASRPQDRQFILSSKKLLLSDSGFYLCAWSKGAGGNQPQHFGDGTRLSIL.

About this clone itself: The CDR3 end is not reached by the read, which stops 3 residues before it; the germline J gene fills it in. The chain employs TRBV7-9 and TRBJ2-2; perhaps D is TRBD1 or TRBD2 (5 bases each). The V gene's germline CDR1 is SEHNR and CDR2 FQNEAQ (reference sequence). The CDR3 is 14 residues long. Incomplete CDR3 DNA: TGTTCCTTGGGGCAGGGAGCAAACACCGGGGAG. As protein: CSLGQGANTGE. The complete CDR3 reads CSLGQGANTGELFF.

This clone was detected ten times or more. The read ends 3 residues before the CDR3 terminus; that terminus is restored from the germline J gene. The chain recombines TRBV6-4 with TRBJ2-3; TRBD2 matches 12 bases. CDR1 and CDR2 from the germline V gene are MRHNA and SNTAGT. CDR3 length equals 15 residues. CDR3 in amino acids: CASSDSLAGGSTQYF. The CDR3 bases that were read are TGTGCCAGCAGTGACTCGCTAGCGGGGGGGTCGACG.

This clone showed up many times. The CDR3 goes on 3 residues after the read ends, and that part is filled in from the germline J gene. The chain joins TRBV19 to TRBJ1-2; 10 positions agree with TRBD1. V dropped 6 bases and J dropped 6; count of bases not matched to a gene: 4. The CDR3 has 13 amino acids. In germline, CDR1 is LNHDA, CDR2 SQIVND (reference sequence). The CDR3 here is CASRPGTGDGYTF. The part of the CDR3 DNA that was read is TGTGCCAGTAGACCCGGGACAGGGGATGGC.

In its sample, this clone was seen many times. The read ends 3 residues shy of where the CDR3 ends; the end is completed using the germline J gene. The chain joins TRBV23-1 to TRBJ1-1; TRBD1 might be the D (6 bases). TRBV23-1 is treated as an ORF (open reading frame) with a function not yet certain. This CDR3 has 17 residues. V was pared by 0 bases and J by 2 bases, with 16 bases between. The sequenced CDR3 bases are TGCGCCAGCAGTCAATCAAACCCCCCGGACAGAAACACTGAA. Protein sequence: CASSQSNPPDRNTE. The whole CDR3 is CASSQSNPPDRNTEAFF.

This clone has at least ten counts. CDR3 residues: CSPLEETQYF. Incomplete CDR3 DNA: TGCAGTCCTCTAGAGGAGACC. The chain links TRBV20-1 to TRBJ2-5; D is undetermined. The CDR3 end is not reached by the read, which stops 3 residues before it; the germline J gene fills it in. The CDR3 has 10 amino acids. Between the trimmed V and J ends, which lost 8 bases and 5 bases, there was a span of 9 bases. Germline V gene sequence: CDR1 DFQATT, CDR2 SNEGSKA (reference sequence).

This clone occurred many times. The read ends 3 residues before the CDR3 terminus; that terminus is restored from the germline J gene. This sequence joins TRBV4-2 and TRBJ2-1; 7 bases match TRBD1. CDR3 size: 18 residues. Germline V gene sequence: CDR1 LGHNA, CDR2 YNFKEQ. J gave up 6 bases and V 0 bases, and 14 bases lay outside the gene matches. The CDR3 spells CASSQDPIRTGRSNEQFF. CDR3 DNA (partial): TGTGCCAGCAGCCAAGACCCCATCCGGACAGGCCGATCCAATGAG.

Comment on this clone: The sequence runs out 3 residues before the end of the CDR3; the remainder is reconstructed from the germline J gene. The V call is TRBV11-2, the J call TRBJ2-1, with TRBD1 identical over 11 bases. Germline-derived CDR1 and CDR2 are SGHAT and FQNNGV. The CDR3 spans 15 residues. After removal of 6 bases from V and 9 bases from J, the junction contained 10 bases not matched to a gene. The sequenced part of the CDR3 DNA is TGTGCCAGCAGTCCTATCGGGACAGGGGGAGGTGAG. Encoded protein: CASSPIGTGGGE. The CDR3 in full is CASSPIGTGGGEQFF. The full variable domain, with the rest looked up from reference TRBV11-2 and TRBJ2-1, is EAGVAQSPRYKIIEKRQSVAFWCNPISGHATLYWYQQILGQGPKLLIQFQNNGVVDDSQLPKDRFSAERLKGVDSTLKIQPAKLEDSAVYLCASSPIGTGGGEQFFGPGTRLTVL.

The table lists this clone with many counts. Sequencing ends 3 residues short of the CDR3 end; the germline J gene provides the rest. The chain uses TRBV16 and TRBJ2-2; D not resolved. The germline V and J ends were trimmed by 2 bases and 6 bases, with 10 bases remaining between them. The CDR3 has 14 residues. Germline assignment: CDR1 KGHSY and CDR2 FQNENV. The CDR3 DNA, read in part, is TGTGCCAGCAGCCAAATCACAAGGTCCGGGGAG. Its protein product is CASSQITRSGE. The whole CDR3 protein reads CASSQITRSGELFF.

In regard to this clone: The read terminates 3 residues ahead of where the CDR3 ends, so the germline J gene completes it. This chain connects TRBV6-1 to TRBJ1-2; D gene ambiguous. From germline, CDR1 is MNHNS and CDR2 SASEGT. The CDR3 has 13 residues. V dropped 4 bases and J dropped 2 bases, with 8 bases sitting between them. The covered CDR3 bases are TGTGCCAGCAGTGTAGCAGGCAACTATGGC. Translation: CASSVAGNYG. The full-length CDR3 reads as CASSVAGNYGYTF.